This TCR beta chain originates from a study of CD8+CD57+ T cells in acquired aplastic anemia (dated by TCRdb to 2016 to 2018). Looking at the study overall: On average, sorted CD4+ and CD8+ cells yielded 3 to 4 ug of extracted DNA, with a range of about 0.19 to 30 ug. CD8+CD57+ expansion was defined as a frequency above the mean frequency observed in healthy subjects.

Genomic DNA served as template for TCR beta VDJ combination and CDR3 sequence profiling. An Illumina HiSeq 2000 was the platform used for TCR repertoire sequencing. On the authors' methods: Repertoires were assessed using TRBV/TRBJ rearrangement plots, CDR3 size and DJ length profiles, and Simpson's diversity index. Whichever DNA sequence was most abundant in the deep sequencing data was defined as the immunodominant clone. CDR3 amino acid sequences were screened for sharing across subjects and were compared with published repertoires and the VDJdb database. TCRdb trimmed the raw reads at Q25, called clones with MiXCR and kept productive beta chains. Rows are unified per CDR3 protein, each entry keeping the most common DNA and genes. The V and J calls, along with clone size, are taken from TCRdb and not from the paper's own processing. For this sample the table gives fewer than 85,000 distinct CDR3 sequences, of which roughly 70% were detected only once. Roughly 80% of the sample rests with the top ten.

Flow cytometry had shown CD8+CD57+ cell expansion in the patients selected for sequencing. Severe acquired aplastic anemia was diagnosed in all patients according to International Study of Aplastic Anemia and Agranulocytosis and Camitta criteria. Patients had received no therapy at the time of blood sampling. In this study, sorted CD4+ and CD8+ T cells from the blood of healthy subjects and of severe aplastic anemia patients had their TCR repertoires deep-sequenced. Patients were enrolled in the USA under clinicaltrials.gov protocols 00001620, 01623167, 00001397, 00071045, 00081523 and 00961064. Ficoll-Paque density gradient centrifugation was used to isolate peripheral blood mononuclear cells. Before DNA extraction, CD4+ and CD8+ T cells were sorted with FACS or magnetic beads. To note about this clonotype: Its cognate antigen has yet to be identified. No qualities accompany the bases; no much larger clone lies one base away.

V is pared back by 1 base and J by 2 bases, with 9 bases lying between the germline termini. Looking up the germline V gene (reference sequence) yields CDR1 DFQATT and CDR2 SNEGSKA. From the cysteine up to the phenylalanine, the CDR3 has a length of 13 residues. The entry retains the CDR3 DNA only, 39 bases that are in frame from base 1. Study-wide findings and limitations: CD8+ Simpson's diversity did not differ significantly between patients and healthy controls (P=0.060). Twenty-nine CD8+ CDR3 sequences were found in both patients and controls but appeared to be highly expressed in patients and within the immunodominant clones of the patients.

Sequencing was performed on sorted CD4+, CD8+, or CD8+CD57+ T cells (not recorded which) from PBMCs. The chain is assembled from TRBV20-1 and TRBJ2-7; the D gene could be TRBD1 or TRBD2, each one agreeing over 5 bases. The clonotype originates from a human donor with aplastic anemia. Read as DNA, the sequence is TGCAGTGCTAGAGGGGACGTAGCCTACGAGCAGTACTTC. Its translation is CSARGDVAYEQYF.